This entry features one TCR beta chain sequence. This specimen comes from a study of blood T cell repertoires in COVID-19. Overall study context: The United States, Italy and Spain were the sources of the acute and convalescent COVID-19 samples. The analysed material was cDNA or gDNA that came from T cells, B-cell-depleted T cells, or PBMCs.

In the authors' workflow: Nucleated cell counts were estimated from reference gene primer amplification. Only in-frame clones appear in the TCRdb table, and some are missing; sequencing was by immunoSEQ multiplex PCR. That table supplies the V and J calls and clone size; D and trimming were determined from the DNA. The sample holds 200,000 to 250,000 clones, 84% seen once. The CDR3 is 13 residues long. Sequencing was performed on peripheral blood. This sequence originates from a human donor in a cohort sampled during active COVID-19. The rearrangement uses TRBV21-1 and TRBJ2-7; the D call TRBD1 from the table was never checked on the DNA. TRBV21-1 is given as a pseudogene. This chain's CDR3 is CASSETGTHEQYF. The CDR3 bases are TGTGCCAGCAGCGAGACAGGGACCCACGAGCAGTACTTC.